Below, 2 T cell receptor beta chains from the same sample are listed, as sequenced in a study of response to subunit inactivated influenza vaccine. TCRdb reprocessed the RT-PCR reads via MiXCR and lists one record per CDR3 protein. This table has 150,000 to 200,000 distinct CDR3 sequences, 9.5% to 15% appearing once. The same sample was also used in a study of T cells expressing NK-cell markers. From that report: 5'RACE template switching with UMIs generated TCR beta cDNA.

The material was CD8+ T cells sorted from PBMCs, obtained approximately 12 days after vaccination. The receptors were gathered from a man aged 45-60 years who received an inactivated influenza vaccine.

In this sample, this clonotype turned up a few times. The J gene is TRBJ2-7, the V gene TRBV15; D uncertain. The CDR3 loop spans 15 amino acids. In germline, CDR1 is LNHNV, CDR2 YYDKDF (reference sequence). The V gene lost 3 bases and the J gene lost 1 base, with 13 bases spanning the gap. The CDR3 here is CATSRTSRFSYEQYF. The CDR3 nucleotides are TGTGCCACCAGCAGGACGTCACGATTTTCCTACGAGCAGTACTTC.

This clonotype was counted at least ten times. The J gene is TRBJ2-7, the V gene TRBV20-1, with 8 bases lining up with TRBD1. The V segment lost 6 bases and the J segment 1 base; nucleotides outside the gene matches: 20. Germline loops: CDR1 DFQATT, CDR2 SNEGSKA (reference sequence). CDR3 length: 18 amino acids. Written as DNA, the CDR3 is TGCAGTGCGCGCGGACAGGGTCTTTCACCACGATTATCCTACGAGCAGTACTTC. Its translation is CSARGQGLSPRLSYEQYF.